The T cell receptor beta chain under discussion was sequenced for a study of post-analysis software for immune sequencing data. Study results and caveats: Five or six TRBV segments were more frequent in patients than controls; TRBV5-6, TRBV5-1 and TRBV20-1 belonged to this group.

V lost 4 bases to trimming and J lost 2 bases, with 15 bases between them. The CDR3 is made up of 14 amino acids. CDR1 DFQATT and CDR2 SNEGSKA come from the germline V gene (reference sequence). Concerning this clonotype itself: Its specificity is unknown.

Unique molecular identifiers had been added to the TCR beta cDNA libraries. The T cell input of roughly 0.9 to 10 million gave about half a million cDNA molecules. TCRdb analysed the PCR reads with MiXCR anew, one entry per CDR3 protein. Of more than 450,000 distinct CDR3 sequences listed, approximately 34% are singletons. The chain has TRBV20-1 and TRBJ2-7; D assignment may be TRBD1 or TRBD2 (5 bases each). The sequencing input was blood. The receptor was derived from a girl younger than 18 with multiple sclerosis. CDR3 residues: CSANAGTETYEQYF. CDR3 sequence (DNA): TGCAGTGCTAACGCAGGGACGGAAACCTACGAGCAGTACTTC.